Below, 3 T cell receptor beta chains from the same sample are listed, as sequenced in a study of cytomegalovirus exposure and HLA in healthy donors. Assay: immunoSEQ multiplex PCR; the TCRdb copy retains only in-frame clones and omits some. This sample has 150,000 to 200,000 clones, with roughly 96% found just once. Sequencing used PBMCs. These receptors were taken from a woman aged 18-35 years in good health and CMV-seronegative.

This sequence joins TRBV6-5 and TRBJ1-2, with unresolved D. Trimming took off 6 bases at V and 2 bases at J, with 10 bases between the two ends. From germline, CDR1 is MNHEY and CDR2 SVGAGI. The CDR3 is made up of 13 amino acids. CDR3 amino acids: CASSRGRNYGYTF. The CDR3 region has the DNA TGTGCCAGCAGCCGAGGGCGCAACTATGGCTACACCTTC.

The J gene is TRBJ2-5, the V gene TRBV19, with 7 bases that match TRBD2. This CDR3 has 13 amino acids. The J segment lost 7 bases and the V segment lost 0 bases, leaving 2 bases of the junction unmatched. Germline CDR1 LNHDA, CDR2 SQIVND (reference sequence). The CDR3 protein is CASSIDGGGTQYF. The CDR3 region has the DNA TGTGCCAGTAGTATAGATGGCGGGGGGACCCAGTACTTC.

This clone was picked up one time. This chain uses TRBV29-1 with TRBJ1-2, with a weak D call TRBD1 (5 bases). With 7 bases removed from V and 0 bases from J, the gap between germline ends came to 12 bases. This CDR3 has 13 amino acids. The germline V gene has CDR1 SQVTM and CDR2 ANQGSEA. Written as DNA, the CDR3 is TGCAGCGCATCGGGGGGAGCTAACTATGGCTACACCTTC. This translates into CSASGGANYGYTF. Filled out from reference TRBV29-1 and TRBJ1-2, the complete variable domain reads SAVISQKPSRDICQRGTSLTIQCQVDSQVTMMFWYRQQPGQSLTLIATANQGSEATYESGFVIDKFPISRPNLTFSTLTVSNMSPEDSSIYLCSASGGANYGYTFGSGTRLTVV.